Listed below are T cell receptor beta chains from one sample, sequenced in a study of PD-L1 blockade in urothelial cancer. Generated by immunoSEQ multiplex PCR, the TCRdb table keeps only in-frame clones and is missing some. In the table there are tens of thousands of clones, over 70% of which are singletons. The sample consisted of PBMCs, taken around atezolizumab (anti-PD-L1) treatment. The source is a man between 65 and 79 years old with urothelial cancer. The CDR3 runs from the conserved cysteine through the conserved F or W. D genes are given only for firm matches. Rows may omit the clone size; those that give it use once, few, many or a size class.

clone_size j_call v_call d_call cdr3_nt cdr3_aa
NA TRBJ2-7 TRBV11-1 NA TGTGCCAGCAGCTCCGGATTGTGGCGGGACTTCAGCGACGAGCAGTACTTC CASSSGLWRDFSDEQYF
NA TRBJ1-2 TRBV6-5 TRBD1 TGTGCCAGCAGCTCGGACAGGGGGCCGGACTATGGCTACACCTTC CASSSDRGPDYGYTF
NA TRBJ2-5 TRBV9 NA TGTGCCAGCAGCGTAGCTACGGAGTACCAAGAGACCCAGTACTTC CASSVATEYQETQYF
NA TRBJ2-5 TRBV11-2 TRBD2 TGTGCCAGCAGCTTAGCCCGCGGGAGCCAAGAGACCCAGTACTTC CASSLARGSQETQYF
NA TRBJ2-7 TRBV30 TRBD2 TGTGCCTGGAGCGACCCCAGACTAGCGGGAGTAGGGGAGCAGTACTTC CAWSDPRLAGVGEQYF
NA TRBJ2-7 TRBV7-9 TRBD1 TGTGCCAGCAGCTTCGACGGACAGGGGGACTCCTACGAGCAGTACTTC CASSFDGQGDSYEQYF
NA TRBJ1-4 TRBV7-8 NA TGTGCCAGCAGCCTGGGGGGGCGAGGAGAAAAACTGTTTTTT CASSLGGRGEKLFF
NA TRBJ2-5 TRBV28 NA TGTGCCAGCAGTTTCTCAGGGGCCCAAGAGACCCAGTACTTC CASSFSGAQETQYF
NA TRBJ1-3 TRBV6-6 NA TGTGCCAGCAGTTACTCGCCGGACACCATATATTTT CASSYSPDTIYF
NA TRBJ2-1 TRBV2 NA TGTGCCAGCAGCGGGATTTACAATGAGCAGTTCTTC CASSGIYNEQFF
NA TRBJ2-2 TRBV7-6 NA TGTGCCAGCAGCTTAGGAGTCCCGGACAAGAACACCGGGGAGCTGTTTTTT CASSLGVPDKNTGELFF
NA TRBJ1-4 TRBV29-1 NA TGCAGCGTGGGGGCGCCCAACGAAAAACTGTTTTTT CSVGAPNEKLFF
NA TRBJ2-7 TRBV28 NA TGTGCCAGCTTACGGCAGGGGAACTACGAGCAGTACTTC CASLRQGNYEQYF
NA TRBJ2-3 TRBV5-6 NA TGTGCCAGCAGCTTGGGGGGCGCATACACAGATACGCAGTATTTT CASSLGGAYTDTQYF
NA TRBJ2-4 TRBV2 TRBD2 TGTGCCAGCAGTCCCGGGACTAGCGGGAGTGTGGGACTAGCCAAAAACATTCAGTACTTC CASSPGTSGSVGLAKNIQYF
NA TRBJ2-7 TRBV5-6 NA TGTGCCAGCAGCTTCTACAATACCTACTACTACGAGCAGTACTTC CASSFYNTYYYEQYF
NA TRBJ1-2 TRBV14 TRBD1 TGTGCCAGCAGCCAAGTCGCAGGGGGCGCGTTTGGCTACACCTTC CASSQVAGGAFGYTF
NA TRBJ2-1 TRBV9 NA TGTGCCAGCAGCGTGGGAGTCCTCTCCTACAATGAGCAGTTCTTC CASSVGVLSYNEQFF
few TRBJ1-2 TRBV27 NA TGTGCCAGCAGTTTGGTCAGGGAAGACTACTATGGCTACACCTTC CASSLVREDYYGYTF
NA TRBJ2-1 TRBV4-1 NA TGCGCCAGCAGCCAACTGGACATCGTCTCCTACAACGAGCAGTTCTTC CASSQLDIVSYNEQFF
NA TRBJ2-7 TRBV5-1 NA TGCGCCAGCAGCATCACAGGAGATGGGCTCTACGAGCAGTACTTC CASSITGDGLYEQYF
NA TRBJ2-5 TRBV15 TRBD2 TGTGCCACCAGCAGAGGAGGCGGGGGGCTCGTCCAAGAGACCCAGTACTTC CATSRGGGGLVQETQYF
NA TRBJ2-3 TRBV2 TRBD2 TGTGCCAGCAGGGCACTAGCGGGCGTAAAAGATACGCAGTATTTT CASRALAGVKDTQYF
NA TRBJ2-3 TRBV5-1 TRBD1 TGCGCCAGCAGCGCAGCCGGGACAGGGGTCACAGATACGCAGTATTTT CASSAAGTGVTDTQYF
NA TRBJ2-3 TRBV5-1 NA TGCGCCAGCAGGATCCAGGGGACCACAGATACGCAGTATTTT CASRIQGTTDTQYF
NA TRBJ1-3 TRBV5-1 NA TGCGCCAGCAGCTCTTACTTCGGGGGCTCTGGAAACACCATATATTTT CASSSYFGGSGNTIYF
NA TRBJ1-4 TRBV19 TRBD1 TGTGCCAGTAGGAGGAGGTCGGACAGGGGGAATGAAAAACTGTTTTTT CASRRRSDRGNEKLFF
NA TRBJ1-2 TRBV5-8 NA TGTGCCAGCAGCTGGGACATCCCCCGGCAGGGCTACACCTTC CASSWDIPRQGYTF
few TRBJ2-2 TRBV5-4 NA TGTGCCAGCAGCCCCGGAACAGTGGCCGGGGAGCTGTTTTTT CASSPGTVAGELFF
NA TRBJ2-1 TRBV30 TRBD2 TGTGCCTGGAGTCCCGGCCCGGGACTAGCGGGAGTTGGGCAGTTCTTC CAWSPGPGLAGVGQFF
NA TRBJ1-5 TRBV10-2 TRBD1 TGCGCCAGCAGTCCAGGGGGCTCCAATCAGCCCCAGCATTTT CASSPGGSNQPQHF
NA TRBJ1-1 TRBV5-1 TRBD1 TGCGCCAGCAGTCCTGGACAGGCCAACACTGAAGCTTTCTTT CASSPGQANTEAFF
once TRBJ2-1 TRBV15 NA TGTGCCACCAGCAGAAGTCGGTTCGAGCAGTTCTTC CATSRSRFEQFF
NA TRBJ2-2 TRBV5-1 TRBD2 TGCGCCAGCAGCATTACTAGCGGGAGGGCCTCCGGGGAGCTGTTTTTT CASSITSGRASGELFF
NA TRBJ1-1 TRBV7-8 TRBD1 TGTGCCAGCAGCTTAGGTAGAGCCAGGGACAGGGGGCCTTTCACTGAAGCTTTCTTT CASSLGRARDRGPFTEAFF
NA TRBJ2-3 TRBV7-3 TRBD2 TGTGCCAGCAGCTTAGGGGGGACTAGCGGGGGGAGCACAGATACGCAGTATTTT CASSLGGTSGGSTDTQYF
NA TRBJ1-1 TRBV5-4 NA TGTGCCAGCAGCCCGTCTCCGGACACTGAAGCTTTCTTT CASSPSPDTEAFF
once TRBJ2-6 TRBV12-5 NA TGTGCTAGTGGTTTGGGCGGACGGAGGGCAGGGGCCAACGTCCTGACTTTC CASGLGGRRAGANVLTF
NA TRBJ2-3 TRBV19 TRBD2 TGTGCCAGTTCTACCCTAAGCGGGAGTTTTACAGATACGCAGTATTTT CASSTLSGSFTDTQYF
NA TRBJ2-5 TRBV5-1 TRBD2 TGCGCCAGCAGCTCTCCCCGGGGACTCTCCGGGAGGGAGACCCAGTACTTC CASSSPRGLSGRETQYF
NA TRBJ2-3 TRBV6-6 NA TGTGCCAGCAGTCAGGGAAACACAGATACGCAGTATTTT CASSQGNTDTQYF